These 20 T cell receptor beta chains came from one sample sequenced in a study of T cells after yellow fever vaccination. TCRdb re-analysed the 5' RACE reads in MiXCR, keeping a single row per CDR3 protein. Here the sample spans some 250,000 distinct CDR3 sequences, 6.9% being singletons. The sample was CD4+ T cells sorted from PBMCs, taken 15 days after the yellow fever booster vaccination. The receptors here all came from a man under 40 who received the YFV17D yellow fever vaccine.

This clonotype showed up many times. This chain connects TRBV20-1 to TRBJ2-1; D is unresolved. CDR1 is DFQATT, CDR2 SNEGSKA, per germline (reference sequence). The V end lost 1 base, the J end lost 5 bases, and 12 bases lay between the germline ends. The CDR3 runs 14 residues. The CDR3 coding sequence is TGCAGTGCTAGAGGAAGGTATAAGGACAATGAGCAGTTCTTC. This codes for CSARGRYKDNEQFF.

CDR3 residues: CASSSASGSSGTQYF. The CDR3 bases are TGTGCCAGCAGTTCGGCTAGCGGGAGTTCCGGCACCCAGTACTTC. V is TRBV6-5 and J is TRBJ2-5; TRBD2 matches at 10 bases. Trimming at V came to 4 bases and at J to 8 bases, leaving 10 bases not matched to a gene. The CDR3 runs 15 residues. CDR1 is MNHEY, CDR2 SVGAGI, per germline.

The rearrangement uses TRBV7-2 and TRBJ2-7; D is unclear. The V gene lost 3 bases and the J gene lost 9 bases, with 12 bases spanning the gap. This CDR3 comprises 12 residues. Germline CDR1 and CDR2: SGHTA and FQGNSA. CDR3 in DNA: TGTGCCAGCAGCTTGACCGAAATGGTGCAGTACTTC. It yields the protein CASSLTEMVQYF.

As for this clonotype: The junction departs from germline at one end; a sequencing error may be responsible. The CDR3 is CASSPSGQNIEAFF. The CDR3 nucleotides are TGTGCCAGCAGTCCATCGGGACAGAACATTGAAGCTTTCTTT. The rearrangement links TRBV12-3 or TRBV12-4 to TRBJ1-1; 7 bases match TRBD1. The CDR3 has 14 amino acids.

A remark on this clonotype: The junction departs from germline at one end; a sequencing error may be responsible. The chain carries TRBV20-1 and TRBJ2-1; D may be TRBD2 (5 bases). The CDR3 is made up of 17 amino acids. Germline V gene lookup returns CDR1 DFQATT and CDR2 SNEGSKA (reference sequence). CDR3 DNA: TGCTGTGCTAGAGATACGACGGGAAGCAAATACTACAATGAGCAGTTCTTC. As protein: CCARDTTGSKYYNEQFF.

A few counts support this clonotype. The chain employs TRBV4-3 and TRBJ2-3, with D possibly being TRBD1 (5 bases). Germline values: CDR1 LGHNA, CDR2 YSLEER. The CDR3 runs to 14 residues. Trimming removed 2 bases from V and 3 bases from J, with 9 bases in between. The CDR3 sequence is CASSQRKGTDTQYF. The CDR3 DNA reads as TGCGCCAGCAGCCAACGAAAGGGGACAGATACGCAGTATTTT.

This clonotype was seen more than once but under ten times. The chain carries TRBV3-1 and TRBJ2-1; TRBD2 matches 7 bases. Trimming at V came to 1 base and at J to 6 bases, leaving 6 bases not matched to a gene. The length of the CDR3 is 15 residues. In germline, CDR1 is LGHDT, CDR2 YNNKEL (reference sequence). The CDR3 bases are TGTGCCAGCAGCCAAGGCTGGGGGAGGGCCAATGAGCAGTTCTTC. This codes for CASSQGWGRANEQFF.

V is TRBV7-2 and J is TRBJ2-1; no clear D gene. The CDR3 contains 14 residues. Germline-derived CDR1 and CDR2 are SGHTA and FQGNSA. V lost 1 base to trimming and J lost 5 bases, with 9 bases between them. CDR3 nucleotide sequence: TGTGCCAGCAGCTTAGTTAGAAATAACAATGAGCAGTTCTTC. The encoded protein is CASSLVRNNNEQFF.

This clonotype has a handful of counts. The V gene is TRBV7-2, the J gene TRBJ2-3; D is possibly TRBD2 (6 bases). Per the germline V gene, CDR1 is SGHTA and CDR2 is FQGNSA. Trimming removed 4 bases from V and 2 bases from J, with 16 bases in between. The CDR3 runs to 16 residues. The CDR3 DNA reads TGTGCCAGCAGCTCTCGGGCGGGACGCCTCACAGATACGCAGTATTTT. Translated, it gives CASSSRAGRLTDTQYF.

This chain joins TRBV2 and TRBJ2-7; D not resolved. This CDR3 contains 12 residues. Trimming left V 6 bases short and J 7 bases short, with 13 bases between. Germline V gene lookup returns CDR1 SNHLY and CDR2 FYNNEI. The CDR3 region is CASSGQEREQYF. Written as DNA, the CDR3 is TGTGCCAGCAGCGGGCAGGAACGAGAGCAGTACTTC.

This clonotype was counted many times. The CDR3 nucleotides are TGTGCCAGCAGTTCACTCGGGGACCGGGGGCCCCAGCATTTT. This gives the protein CASSSLGDRGPQHF. The chain employs TRBV7-2 and TRBJ1-5, with a weak D call TRBD1 (5 bases). Deletions cut 6 bases from V and 9 bases from J, with 18 bases between. The CDR3 totals 14 residues. Germline lookup yields CDR1 SGHTA and CDR2 FQGNSA.

This chain links TRBV19 with TRBJ2-4; D tentatively reads TRBD1 or TRBD2 (5 bases each). Germline-derived CDR1 and CDR2 are LNHDA and SQIVND (reference sequence). The CDR3 is 14 amino acids. The V gene lost 6 bases and the J gene lost 5 bases, with 14 bases spanning the gap. The CDR3 sequence is CASSAGAQENIQYF. The CDR3 region has the DNA TGTGCCAGTAGCGCCGGGGCACAGGAAAACATTCAGTACTTC. Full variable domain (missing parts from reference TRBV19 and TRBJ2-4): DGGITQSPKYLFRKEGQNVTLSCEQNLNHDAMYWYRQDPGQGLRLIYYSQIVNDFQKGDIAEGYSVSREKKESFPLTVTSAQKNPTAFYLCASSAGAQENIQYFGAGTRLSVL.

The rearrangement links TRBV7-2 to TRBJ2-1; unclear D gene. The CDR3 extends over 13 amino acids. Germline CDR1 reads SGHTA; CDR2 reads FQGNSA. V gave up 7 bases and J gave up 6 bases, with 13 bases separating them. CDR3 sequence reads: CASNFPSGNEQFF. Written as DNA, the CDR3 is TGTGCCAGCAATTTCCCCTCGGGCAATGAGCAGTTCTTC.

There are a few counts of this clonotype. The chain has TRBV7-2 and TRBJ2-5, with D tentatively TRBD1 (5 bases). The CDR3 loop spans 16 amino acids. V lost 2 bases to trimming and J lost 4 bases, with 17 bases between them. Germline V lookup: CDR1 SGHTA, CDR2 FQGNSA. The CDR3 DNA follows: TGTGCCAGCAGCTTAATGCCCCGACAGTTTGGAGAGACCCAGTACTTC. Translated: CASSLMPRQFGETQYF.

The V and J genes are TRBV25-1 and TRBJ2-3; D may be TRBD2 (5 bases). The length of the CDR3 is 14 residues. The germline gives CDR1 MGHDK, CDR2 SYGVNS. V lost 6 bases and J lost 5, with 15 bases in between. CDR3 DNA sequence: TGTGCCAGCAGCTGGGGAGCAGTCCTAGATACGCAGTATTTT. Translated: CASSWGAVLDTQYF.

About this clonotype: A much more abundant neighbour one base away suggests this may be a read error. The chain couples TRBV21-1 to TRBJ2-5; the table's D call, TRBD2, was not checked against the DNA. TRBV21-1 is designated a pseudogene. There are 15 residues in the CDR3. The CDR3 loop reads CASSTLARAGETQYF. CDR3 coding DNA: TGTGCCAGCAGCACCCTCGCGAGGGCCGGGGAGACCCAGTACTTC.

V gene TRBV4-3 combines with J gene TRBJ2-3, with TRBD1 as a possible D gene (5 bases). This CDR3 has 14 residues. Germline loops: CDR1 LGHNA, CDR2 YSLEER. The V end was cut by 2 bases, the J end by 2 bases, with 8 bases between. The CDR3: CASSQWTYTDTQYF. The CDR3, as DNA: TGCGCCAGCAGCCAATGGACATACACAGATACGCAGTATTTT.

The CDR3 region has the DNA TGTGCCAGCTCACTGAATCCGGGACCTCCCTCGGGGGAGCAGTACTTC. Translated, it gives CASSLNPGPPSGEQYF. The rearrangement links TRBV18 to TRBJ2-7, with D perhaps being TRBD1 or TRBD2 (5 bases each). Germline V CDR1 and CDR2: KGHSH, LQKENI. Deletions cut 4 bases from V and 7 bases from J, with 23 bases between. CDR3 size: 16 residues.

This clonotype was seen a few times. A junction boundary mismatches the germline segment, possibly from a read error. The rearrangement links TRBV14 to TRBJ2-1, with a weak D call TRBD2 (6 bases). This CDR3 spans 11 amino acids. From germline, CDR1 is SGHDN and CDR2 FVKESK. The CDR3 reads CASSQGPGLCF. DNA of the CDR3: TGTGCCAGCAGCCAAGGCCCGGGACTCTGCTTC.

This clonotype showed up just a few times. This chain connects TRBV2 to TRBJ1-2; TRBD1 agrees at 7 bases. The germline V gene encodes CDR1 SNHLY and CDR2 FYNNEI. The CDR3 runs to 12 residues. V lost 5 bases and J lost 8; bases outside the gene matches: 5. This CDR3 reads CASSPGGIGYTF. In nucleotides, the CDR3 is TGTGCCAGCAGTCCAGGGGGAATCGGCTACACCTTC.